The sequence of this T cell receptor beta chain was determined in a study of siplizumab effects on memory and regulatory T cells. The protocol was immunoSEQ multiplex PCR, while the TCRdb copy is restricted to in-frame clones and leaves out a portion. The repertoire includes about 82,000 clones, roughly 87% of them detected once, and more than 1.5% sits in the top ten. CDR1 and CDR2 (germline): SGHNT, YYREEE (reference sequence). CDR3 length equals 14 residues. V dropped 0 bases and J dropped 7; count of bases not matched to a gene: 6. Study findings and constraints: Naive T cells, seemingly more diverse than memory cells, seemed major alloresponse contributors. The average Treg-derived proportion among mappable alloreactive CD4+ clones was 68.8% with siplizumab versus 25% to 30% in controls.

Comment on this clone: Its target is not known.

The receptor comes from a human donor in good health. Sequencing was performed on Tregs sorted from blood. The chain is built from TRBV5-4 and TRBJ2-7, with 8 bases that match TRBD1. CDR3 loop: CASSLGTGIDEQYF. The CDR3 DNA reads TGTGCCAGCAGCTTGGGGACAGGGATTGATGAGCAGTACTTC.